This T cell receptor (beta chain) was identified in a study of T cell responses to AZD1222 COVID-19 vaccine. Broader study findings: Researchers report vaccine-associated CD4 TCRs spanning spike, with dominance at 160-218 and 743-854. White British ancestry dominated among donors, who included more females, and clonal diversity was possibly underestimated. After two AZD1222 doses, spike-specific TCR breadth and depth rose versus day 0. Baseline serostatus was positive in only six or seven AZD1222 recipients.

The method was immunoSEQ multiplex PCR; TCRdb's version includes in-frame clones alone and lacks a portion of them. This table lists 150,000 or so clones. Of note for this clone: Its antigen is unknown.

This CDR3 is built from 13 residues. With 4 bases removed from V and 7 bases from J, the gap between germline ends came to 11 bases. Germline CDR1 reads MDHEN; CDR2 reads SYDVKM. The genes are TRBV28 and TRBJ2-1; the D is unclear. The source of this sequence is an adult in good health. The sample was peripheral blood. The CDR3 DNA reads as TGTGCCAGCAGTTACCCTCCCCGGAATGAGCAGTTCTTC. It translates to CASSYPPRNEQFF. Full variable domain (missing parts from reference TRBV28 and TRBJ2-1): DVKVTQSSRYLVKRTGEKVFLECVQDMDHENMFWYRQDPGLGLRLIYFSYDVKMKEKGDIPEGYSVSREKKERFSLILESASTNQTSMYLCASSYPPRNEQFFGPGTRLTVL.